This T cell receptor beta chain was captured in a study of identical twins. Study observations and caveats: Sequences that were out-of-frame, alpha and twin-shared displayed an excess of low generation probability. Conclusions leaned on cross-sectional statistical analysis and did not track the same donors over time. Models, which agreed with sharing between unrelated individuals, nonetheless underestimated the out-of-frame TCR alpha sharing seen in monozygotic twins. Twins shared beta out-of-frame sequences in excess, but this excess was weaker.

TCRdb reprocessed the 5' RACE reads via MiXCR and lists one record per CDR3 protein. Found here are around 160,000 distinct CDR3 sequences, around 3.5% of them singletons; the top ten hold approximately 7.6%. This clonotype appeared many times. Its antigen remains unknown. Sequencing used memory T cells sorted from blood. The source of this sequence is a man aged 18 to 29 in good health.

CDR3 loop: CASSSRMGMLADTQYF. The CDR3 region has the DNA TGTGCCAGCAGTTCTCGTATGGGGATGTTGGCAGATACGCAGTATTTT. This chain uses TRBV6-2 or TRBV6-3 with TRBJ2-3; D gene uncertain. Germline V lookup: CDR1 MNHEY, CDR2 SVGEGT. Trimming cost V 4 bases and J 4 bases, with 18 bases left between them. The CDR3 runs 16 residues.